This TCR beta chain was identified during a study of early T cells in non-severe SARS-CoV-2 infection. TCRdb used MiXCR to reprocess the 5' RACE reads, holding one entry per CDR3 protein. Altogether 40,000 to 60,000 distinct CDR3 sequences are present, 12% being singletons, with the ten largest covering 9.1%. Germline V lookup: CDR1 KGHSH, CDR2 LQKENI. This CDR3 has 12 residues. V was clipped by 7 bases and J by 1 base, with 6 bases between them. Sequenced: whole blood. The V call is TRBV18, the J call TRBJ2-3; D ambiguous. This TCR came from an adult who was a healthcare worker with PCR-confirmed SARS-CoV-2 infection or an uninfected control (not recorded which). The CDR3 region has the DNA TGTGCCAGCTTCGTAGGCACAGATACGCAGTATTTT. Its protein product is CASFVGTDTQYF.